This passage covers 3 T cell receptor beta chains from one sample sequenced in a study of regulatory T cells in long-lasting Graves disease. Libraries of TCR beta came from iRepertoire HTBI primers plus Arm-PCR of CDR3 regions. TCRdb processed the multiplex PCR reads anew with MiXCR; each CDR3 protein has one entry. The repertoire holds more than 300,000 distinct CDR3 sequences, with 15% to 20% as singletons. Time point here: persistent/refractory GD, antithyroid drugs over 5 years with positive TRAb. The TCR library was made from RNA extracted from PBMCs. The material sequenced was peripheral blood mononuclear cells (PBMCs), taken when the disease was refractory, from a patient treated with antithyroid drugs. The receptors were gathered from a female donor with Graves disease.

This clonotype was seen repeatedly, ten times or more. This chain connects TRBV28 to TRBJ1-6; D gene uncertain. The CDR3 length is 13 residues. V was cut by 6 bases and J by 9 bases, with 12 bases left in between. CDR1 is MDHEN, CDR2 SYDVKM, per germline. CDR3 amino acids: CASSLSDASPLHF. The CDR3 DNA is TGTGCCAGCAGCCTTTCGGACGCTTCACCCCTCCACTTT.

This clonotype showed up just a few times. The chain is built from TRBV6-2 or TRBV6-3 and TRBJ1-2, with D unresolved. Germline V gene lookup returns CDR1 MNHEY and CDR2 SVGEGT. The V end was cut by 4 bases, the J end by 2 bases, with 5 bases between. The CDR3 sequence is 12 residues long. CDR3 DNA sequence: TGTGCCAGCAGTTGGAGAAACTATGGCTACACCTTC. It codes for CASSWRNYGYTF.

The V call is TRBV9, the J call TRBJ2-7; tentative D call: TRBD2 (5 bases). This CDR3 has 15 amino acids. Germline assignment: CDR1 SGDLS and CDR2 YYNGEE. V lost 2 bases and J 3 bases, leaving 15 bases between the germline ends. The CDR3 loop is CASSVNGESDYEQYF. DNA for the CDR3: TGTGCCAGCAGCGTTAACGGGGAGAGTGACTACGAGCAGTACTTC.